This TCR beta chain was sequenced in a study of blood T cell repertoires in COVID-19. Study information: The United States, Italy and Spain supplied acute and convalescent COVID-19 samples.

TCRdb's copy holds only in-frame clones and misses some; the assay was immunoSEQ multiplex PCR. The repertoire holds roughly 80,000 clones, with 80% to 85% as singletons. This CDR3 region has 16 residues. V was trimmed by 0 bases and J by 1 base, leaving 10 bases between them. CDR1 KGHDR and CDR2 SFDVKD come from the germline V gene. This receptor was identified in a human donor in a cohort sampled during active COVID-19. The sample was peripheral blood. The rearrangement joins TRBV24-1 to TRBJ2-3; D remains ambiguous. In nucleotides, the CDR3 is TGTGCCACCAGTGATTTGCCGGGTATGCGCACAGATACGCAGTATTTT. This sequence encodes CATSDLPGMRTDTQYF.